Below, 13 T cell receptor beta chains from the same sample are listed, as sequenced in a study of CD8 T cells in ankylosing spondylitis. TCRdb used MiXCR to reprocess the 5' RACE reads, holding one entry per CDR3 protein. The sample shows 300,000 to 400,000 distinct CDR3 sequences, roughly 15% of them seen only once. Sequenced material: blood, either unsorted or a sorted T cell fraction (not recorded which). The receptors originated from a male donor with ankylosing spondylitis or in good health (not recorded which).

This clonotype appeared a few times. V usage is TRBV3-1 and J usage is TRBJ2-7, with 12 bases identical to TRBD2. The V gene end was trimmed by 4 bases and the J gene end by 1 base; junction bases not matched to a gene: 5. Germline V gene data show CDR1 as LGHDT and CDR2 as YNNKEL (reference sequence). The CDR3 totals 16 residues. CDR3 protein: CASSRWTSGKSYEQYF. DNA for the CDR3: TGTGCCAGCAGCCGGTGGACTAGCGGGAAGTCCTACGAGCAGTACTTC.

The chain is built from TRBV4-1 and TRBJ2-6; a weak D match, TRBD2 (5 bases). The ends were cut back, 0 bases at V and 0 bases at J, with 12 bases in the middle. The CDR3 runs to 18 residues. Per germline, CDR1 MGHRA and CDR2 YSYEKL. CDR3 sequence (DNA): TGCGCCAGCAGCCAAGAGCGGAGGATGGGCTCTGGGGCCAACGTCCTGACTTTC. Translation: CASSQERRMGSGANVLTF.

This clonotype was recorded a few times. The genes are TRBV7-9 and TRBJ1-1, with 7 bases aligning to TRBD1. Losses at the gene ends were 1 base for V and 8 bases for J; bases not matched to a gene: 4. Germline CDR1 SEHNR, CDR2 FQNEAQ (reference sequence). This CDR3 is built from 13 residues. CDR3 region: CASSLVQGGEAFF. CDR3 bases: TGTGCCAGCAGCTTAGTCCAGGGGGGAGAAGCTTTCTTT.

This clonotype was counted only a few times. The rearrangement uses TRBV7-7 and TRBJ2-3, with TRBD1 matching 7 bases. The junction had 9 bases not matched to a gene; V was cut back by 3 bases and J by 6 bases. The CDR3 spans 15 residues. Germline assignment: CDR1 SSHAT and CDR2 FNYEAQ (reference sequence). The CDR3 bases are TGTGCCAGCAGCTTGATAGGGGGCTCGGCGGATACGCAGTATTTT. Amino acids: CASSLIGGSADTQYF. The full variable domain, in which reference TRBV7-7 and TRBJ2-3 provide the parts outside the CDR3, is GAGVSQSPRYKVTKRGQDVTLRCDPISSHATLYWYQQALGQGPEFLTYFNYEAQPDKSGLPSDRFSAERPEGSISTLTIQRTEQRDSAMYRCASSLIGGSADTQYFGPGTRLTVL.

This clonotype has just a few counts. The rearrangement uses TRBV5-1 and TRBJ1-2, with a tentative D call TRBD1 (6 bases). The CDR3 loop spans 13 amino acids. With 0 bases removed from V and 7 bases from J, the gap between germline ends came to 10 bases. The germline V gene has CDR1 SGHRS and CDR2 YFSETQ. Here the CDR3 reads CASSLEAGAGYTF. For the CDR3, the DNA is TGCGCCAGCAGCTTGGAGGCGGGGGCTGGCTACACCTTC. The full variable domain, completed using reference TRBV5-1 and TRBJ1-2, is KAGVTQTPRYLIKTRGQQVTLSCSPISGHRSVSWYQQTPGQGLQFLFEYFSETQRNKGNFPGRFSGRQFSNSRSEMNVSTLELGDSALYLCASSLEAGAGYTFGSGTRLTVV.

V is TRBV6-5 and J is TRBJ2-7, with D perhaps assigned TRBD1 or TRBD2 (7 bases each). V was clipped by 2 bases and J by 4 bases, with 27 bases between them. The germline CDR1 and CDR2 sequences are MNHEY and SVGAGI. The CDR3 loop spans 19 amino acids. CDR3 nucleotides: TGTGCCAGCAGTTACCGCGCCTTGATGGGGGAGGGGGCGAAGTACGAGCAGTACTTC. Protein: CASSYRALMGEGAKYEQYF.

The genes are TRBV5-6 and TRBJ2-1; the D gene is possibly TRBD2 (6 bases). Trimming took off 1 base at V and 7 bases at J, with 24 bases between the two ends. This CDR3 spans 18 amino acids. The germline V gene encodes CDR1 SGHDT and CDR2 YYEEEE. In DNA, the CDR3 is TGTGCCAGCAGCTTGAGGCTCGGTAGCGGCTCCTGGGGGAATGAGCAGTTCTTC. It codes for CASSLRLGSGSWGNEQFF.

This clonotype was counted between two and nine times. The chain uses TRBV9 and TRBJ1-5; 8 bases match TRBD1. The CDR3 is 15 amino acids. V gave up 0 bases and J gave up 3 bases; unmatched junction bases: 2. CDR1 is SGDLS and CDR2 is YYNGEE in the germline V gene. The CDR3 is CASSVGGQDNQPQHF. The CDR3 nucleotides are TGTGCCAGCAGCGTAGGGGGACAGGACAATCAGCCCCAGCATTTT.

This clonotype was observed a handful of times. V gene TRBV11-2 combines with J gene TRBJ1-6; possible D gene TRBD1, 5 bases. The CDR3 contains 16 residues. Germline lookup yields CDR1 SGHAT and CDR2 FQNNGV. V was pared by 0 bases and J by 7 bases, with 13 bases between. CDR3 amino acids: CASSLDPLGQNSPLHF. DNA of the CDR3: TGTGCCAGCAGCTTAGATCCGCTGGGGCAGAATTCACCCCTCCACTTT.

This clonotype has more than one count but fewer than ten. V gene TRBV6-1 combines with J gene TRBJ1-5; D is undetermined. The CDR3 loop spans 14 amino acids. Looked up from germline, CDR1 is MNHNS and CDR2 is SASEGT. V was shortened by 6 bases and J by 7 bases, with 16 bases between the two germline ends. The CDR3 sequence: CASSPYRGSQPQHF. The CDR3 coding sequence is TGTGCCAGCAGCCCTTATCGGGGTTCCCAGCCCCAGCATTTT.

This clonotype was counted a few times. The V call is TRBV12-5, the J call TRBJ1-1; D is undetermined. Germline CDR1 LGHNT, CDR2 FRNRAP. The CDR3 has 16 residues. Trimming removed 1 base at V and 0 bases at J, with 12 bases between. CDR3 sequence: CASGLGPAGMNTEAFF. The CDR3 DNA reads as TGTGCTAGTGGTTTGGGCCCGGCAGGCATGAACACTGAAGCTTTCTTT.

The rearrangement uses TRBV20-1 and TRBJ2-2; TRBD1 agrees at 7 bases. Per the germline V gene, CDR1 is DFQATT and CDR2 is SNEGSKA (reference sequence). This CDR3 contains 12 residues. The V and J ends lost 7 bases and 6 bases, in that order; junction bases with no gene match: 5. CDR3 residues: CSGQGDSGELFF. CDR3 bases: TGCAGTGGGCAGGGGGATTCCGGGGAGCTGTTTTTT.

This clonotype was detected only a few times. This chain connects TRBV27 to TRBJ1-2, with 9 nucleotides matching TRBD1. The germline V gene has CDR1 MNHEY and CDR2 SMNVEV (reference sequence). J was trimmed by 8 bases and V by 2 bases; bases with no gene match: 9. CDR3 length equals 15 residues. The CDR3 DNA sequence: TGTGCCAGCAGTTTACACCTGGACAGGGGTATGGGCTACACCTTC. This gives the protein CASSLHLDRGMGYTF.